The sequence of this T cell receptor (beta chain) was determined in a study of blood T cell repertoires in COVID-19. Study-level information: Samples taken during acute and convalescent COVID-19 were collected in the United States, Italy and Spain. Nucleic acid was either cDNA or gDNA, and it came from T cells, B-cell-depleted T cells, or PBMCs.

The V gene end was trimmed by 8 bases and the J gene end by 4 bases; junction bases not matched to a gene: 7. From germline, CDR1 is ENHRY and CDR2 SYGVKD. The CDR3 runs to 13 residues. The authors' processing: Using reference gene primer amplification, nucleated cell counts were estimated. Some clones are missing from TCRdb's copy, which holds only in-frame ones; the method was immunoSEQ multiplex PCR. The V and J calls and clone size are taken from that table; D and trimming were inferred from the DNA. The table shows about 94,000 clones, with around 83% occurring only once. This chain connects TRBV10-3 to TRBJ2-7, with 8 bases matching TRBD2. Sequences were obtained from peripheral blood. The sequence came from a woman aged 55-70 years in a cohort sampled during active or convalescent COVID-19. The CDR3 spells CAIEPAGAYEQYF. The DNA of the CDR3 is TGTGCCATCGAACCAGCGGGAGCATACGAGCAGTACTTC.